Given below is one T cell receptor beta chain in context. The data stem from a study of blood T cell repertoires in COVID-19. Background on the study: Some COVID-19 samples were acute and others convalescent; all came from the United States, Italy and Spain. In each case, the material was cDNA or gDNA derived from T cells, B-cell-depleted T cells, or PBMCs.

Profiled with immunoSEQ multiplex PCR; TCRdb holds only in-frame clones, not every one. The repertoire consists of more than 200,000 clones, with 75% to 85% occurring once and the leading ten covering over 1.2%. Germline lookup yields CDR1 LNHDA and CDR2 SQIVND (reference sequence). Trimming at V came to 6 bases and at J to 4 bases, leaving 9 bases not matched to a gene. This CDR3 spans 16 amino acids. The origin of this receptor is a woman in her thirties or forties who had recovered from COVID-19. The sequencing sample was made of peripheral blood. This chain links TRBV19 with TRBJ1-1; 12 bases are shared with TRBD1. The CDR3 nucleotides read TGTGCCAGTAGGAATATGGGACAGGGGGCCGGCACTGAAGCTTTCTTT. Protein: CASRNMGQGAGTEAFF. The complete variable domain, with remaining parts taken from reference TRBV19 and TRBJ1-1, reads DGGITQSPKYLFRKEGQNVTLSCEQNLNHDAMYWYRQDPGQGLRLIYYSQIVNDFQKGDIAEGYSVSREKKESFPLTVTSAQKNPTAFYLCASRNMGQGAGTEAFFGQGTRLTVV.